What follows describes a single T cell receptor beta chain. These data come from a study of OX40 agonist ivuxolimab in advanced cancers. Generated by immunoSEQ multiplex PCR, the TCRdb table keeps only in-frame clones and is missing some. The data contain around 150,000 clones, roughly 91% of them seen just once; the ten biggest clones take up approximately 1%. Germline V lookup: CDR1 LNHDA, CDR2 SQIVND (reference sequence). This CDR3 contains 12 residues. The V end was cut by 3 bases, the J end by 0 bases, with 1 base between. This chain uses TRBV19 with TRBJ2-3, with D unclear. The sequences come from CD4+ or CD8+ T cells sorted from blood, collected in a trial of the OX40 agonist ivuxolimab. The TCR comes from an adult with an advanced solid tumor such as melanoma, head and neck, liver or kidney cancer. In DNA form, the CDR3 reads TGTGCCAGTAGTATTAGCACAGATACGCAGTATTTT. Its protein is CASSISTDTQYF. The complete variable domain, with remaining parts taken from reference TRBV19 and TRBJ2-3, reads DGGITQSPKYLFRKEGQNVTLSCEQNLNHDAMYWYRQDPGQGLRLIYYSQIVNDFQKGDIAEGYSVSREKKESFPLTVTSAQKNPTAFYLCASSISTDTQYFGPGTRLTVL.